A single sample gave rise to the 5 T cell receptor beta chains below, sequenced in a study of cytomegalovirus exposure and HLA in healthy donors. Amplification used 60 Vbeta primers and 13 Jbeta primers. Libraries were prepared by immunoSEQ multiplex PCR; TCRdb keeps only in-frame clonotypes and omits some of them. The sample has under 70,000 clones; the top ten hold 2.1%. The sample was PBMCs. These TCRs come from a woman under 30 in good health and CMV-seronegative.

The V gene is TRBV4-2, the J gene TRBJ2-7, with unresolved D. Germline V gene sequence: CDR1 LGHNA, CDR2 YNFKEQ. The CDR3 covers 14 residues. The germline V and J ends were trimmed by 0 bases and 2 bases, with 8 bases remaining between them. The CDR3 region is CASSQDPPTYEQYF. The CDR3 DNA sequence: TGTGCCAGCAGCCAAGATCCCCCCACCTACGAGCAGTACTTC.

V is TRBV5-6 and J is TRBJ1-1; D call uncertain. Looked up from germline, CDR1 is SGHDT and CDR2 is YYEEEE. The CDR3 contains 16 residues. With 0 bases removed from V and 0 bases from J, the gap between germline ends came to 12 bases. The CDR3 bases are TGTGCCAGCAGCTTGGTAGGCGGGCTTCTGAACACTGAAGCTTTCTTT. Translated, it gives CASSLVGGLLNTEAFF.

The chain employs TRBV19 and TRBJ1-1; perhaps TRBD1 as D (6 bases). CDR1 and CDR2 from the germline V gene are LNHDA and SQIVND (reference sequence). The V end was cut by 7 bases, the J end by 0 bases, with 9 bases between. The CDR3 consists of 13 residues. The CDR3 DNA sequence: TGTGCCAGTAATCAGGGGATGAACACTGAAGCTTTCTTT. This translates into CASNQGMNTEAFF.

This sequence joins TRBV9 and TRBJ2-3; 9 bases agree with TRBD2. This CDR3 region has 16 residues. Trimming removed 1 base from V and 4 bases from J; junction bases left unmatched: 7. The germline V gene has CDR1 SGDLS and CDR2 YYNGEE. The DNA for the CDR3 is TGTGCCAGCAGCGTAAGCCTAGCGGGGTTGGCAGATACGCAGTATTTT. Protein sequence: CASSVSLAGLADTQYF. Full variable domain (rest looked up from reference TRBV9 and TRBJ2-3): DSGVTQTPKHLITATGQRVTLRCSPRSGDLSVYWYQQSLDQGLQFLIQYYNGEERAKGNILERFSAQQFPDLHSELNLSSLELGDSALYFCASSVSLAGLADTQYFGPGTRLTVL.

The V and J genes are TRBV5-1 and TRBJ1-1, with D possibly TRBD1 on 6 matching bases. The CDR3 is 17 amino acids. Germline CDR1 SGHRS, CDR2 YFSETQ. The ends were cut back, 1 base at V and 5 bases at J, with 21 bases in the middle. The CDR3 spells CASSLWDGGTRRTEAFF. CDR3 coding DNA: TGCGCCAGCAGCTTGTGGGATGGGGGCACCCGGAGGACTGAAGCTTTCTTT.